A selection of T cell receptor beta chains follows, all from one sample in a study of beta chain features in type 1 diabetes. TCRdb's table, derived via immunoSEQ multiplex PCR, lists solely in-frame clones and lacks some. The table includes more than 50,000 clones, over 50% detected once. The sample consisted of Tregs from blood. The receptor source for this set is a woman younger than 30 in good health. CDR3s leave out the opening cysteine and the closing phenylalanine or tryptophan. Size values are once, few and many counts, or a class for expanded clones, and some rows have none.

j_gene,v_gene,abundance,CDR3aa
TRBJ2-3,TRBV7-2,NA,ASSQSQRGGRTDTQY
TRBJ1-3,TRBV7-8,NA,ASSFGGSGNTIY
TRBJ2-3,TRBV7-2,few,ASSLAGTLGTDTQY
TRBJ1-1,TRBV5-1,NA,ASSLGQVNTEAF
TRBJ1-2,TRBV6-4,NA,ASSDSTGARGYT
TRBJ2-6,TRBV5-1,few,ASSWSVGANVLT
TRBJ2-5,TRBV4-3,NA,ASSQGHGQETQY
TRBJ2-5,TRBV7-2,NA,ASSLARSEETQY
TRBJ2-1,TRBV7-2,NA,ASSPDRVHNEQF
TRBJ2-7,TRBV5-4,NA,ASSLEARDNEQY
TRBJ2-3,TRBV6-1,NA,ASSEVGADTQY
TRBJ1-2,TRBV29-1,few,SVERDRGFNYGYT
TRBJ2-7,TRBV4-1,NA,ASSQEEDPFYEQY
TRBJ2-3,TRBV28,NA,ASSFVLPTQY
TRBJ1-1,TRBV5-1,NA,ASSRGTGGELNTEAF
TRBJ2-5,TRBV29-1,NA,SVERGRETQY